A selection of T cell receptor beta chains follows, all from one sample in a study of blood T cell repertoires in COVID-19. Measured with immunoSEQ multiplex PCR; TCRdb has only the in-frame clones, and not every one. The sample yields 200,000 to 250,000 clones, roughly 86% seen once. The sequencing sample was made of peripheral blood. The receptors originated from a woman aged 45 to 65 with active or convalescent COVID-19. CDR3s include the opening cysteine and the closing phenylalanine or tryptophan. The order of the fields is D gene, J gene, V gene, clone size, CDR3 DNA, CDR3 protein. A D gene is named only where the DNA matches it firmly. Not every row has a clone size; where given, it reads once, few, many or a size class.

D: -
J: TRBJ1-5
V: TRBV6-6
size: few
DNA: TGTGCCAGCAGAGCCGGGACACTTAATCAGCCCCAGCATTTT
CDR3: CASRAGTLNQPQHF

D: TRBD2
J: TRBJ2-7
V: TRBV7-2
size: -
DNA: TGTGCCAGCAGCTTGGGGGGGAGGAGCGAGCAGTACTTC
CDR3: CASSLGGRSEQYF

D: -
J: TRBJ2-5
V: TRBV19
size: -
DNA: TGTGCCAGTAGTCCTGACATCGGCTTCCAAGAGACCCAGTACTTC
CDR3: CASSPDIGFQETQYF

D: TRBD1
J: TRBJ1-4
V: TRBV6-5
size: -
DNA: TGTGCCAGCAAGAACGGGCAGGGGGGTGAAAAACTGTTTTTT
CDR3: CASKNGQGGEKLFF

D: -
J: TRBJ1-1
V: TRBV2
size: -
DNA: TGTGCCAGCAGGCGGGGCACAGGGAACACTGAAGCTTTCTTT
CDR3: CASRRGTGNTEAFF

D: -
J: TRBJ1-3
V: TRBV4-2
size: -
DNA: TGTGCCAGCAGCCAAAGACAAACCTCTGGAAACACCATATATTTT
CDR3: CASSQRQTSGNTIYF

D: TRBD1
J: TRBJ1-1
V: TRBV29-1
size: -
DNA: TGCAGCGATCGACAGGGTGGGGGCACTGAAGCTTTCTTT
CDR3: CSDRQGGGTEAFF

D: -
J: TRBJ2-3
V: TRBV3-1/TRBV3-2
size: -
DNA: TGTGCCAGCAGCCAAGACGGGCTGGGGCTAGGTACGCAGTATTTT
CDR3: CASSQDGLGLGTQYF

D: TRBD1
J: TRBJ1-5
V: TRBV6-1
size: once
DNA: TGTGCCAGCAGTGAAGGGACAGGGGATAGGAAGCCCCAGCATTTT
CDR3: CASSEGTGDRKPQHF

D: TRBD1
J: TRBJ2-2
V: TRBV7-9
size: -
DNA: TGTGCCAGCAGCCTGGACAGGGCCACCGGGGAGCTGTTTTTT
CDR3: CASSLDRATGELFF

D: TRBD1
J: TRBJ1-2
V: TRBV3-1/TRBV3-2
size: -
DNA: TGTGCCAGCAGCCCTATACAGGGGGCGCCTCTATATGGCTACACCTTC
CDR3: CASSPIQGAPLYGYTF

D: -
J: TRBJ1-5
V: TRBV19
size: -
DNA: TGTGCCAGTAGCACTAGCCCCGGGCGGCCCAATCAGCCCCAGCATTTT
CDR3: CASSTSPGRPNQPQHF

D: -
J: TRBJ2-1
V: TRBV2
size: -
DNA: TGTGCCAGCCAGTTTTCCCACAATGAGCAGTTCTTC
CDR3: CASQFSHNEQFF